These T cell receptor beta chains were read from a single sample in a study of CD8 T cells in ankylosing spondylitis. MiXCR was run by TCRdb on the 5' RACE reads, yielding one entry per CDR3 protein. The repertoire includes about 220,000 distinct CDR3 sequences, about a quarter of them detected once, and approximately 6.6% sits in the top ten. What was sequenced was blood, either unsorted or a sorted T cell fraction (not recorded which). The receptors derive from a male donor with ankylosing spondylitis or in good health (not recorded which). CDR3s include the opening cysteine and the closing phenylalanine or tryptophan. A D gene is named only where the DNA matches it firmly. Clone size appears in some rows only: once, few, many, or a class for an expanded clone.

>-|TRBJ2-3|TRBV29-1|-
CSVRGLHSDTQYF
TGCAGCGTTCGGGGCCTACACTCAGATACGCAGTATTTT
>-|TRBJ2-7|TRBV20-1|many
CSAGTLGEQYF
TGCAGTGCTGGGACCTTGGGCGAGCAGTACTTC
>-|TRBJ1-2|TRBV27|many
CASSTRPGPGLYYGYTF
TGTGCCAGCAGTACGCGCCCGGGTCCAGGGCTGTACTATGGCTACACCTTC
>-|TRBJ2-1|TRBV5-1|few
CASTDLNEQFF
TGCGCCAGCACAGACTTGAATGAGCAGTTCTTC
>-|TRBJ1-3|TRBV11-2|few
CASSLRGAGNTIYF
TGTGCCAGCAGCCTCCGGGGAGCTGGAAACACCATATATTTT
>-|TRBJ2-2|TRBV6-6|many
CASGYTGELFF
TGTGCCAGCGGCTACACCGGGGAGCTGTTTTTT
>TRBD2|TRBJ2-3|TRBV7-8|-
CASSLGLAGAGTQYF
TGTGCCAGCAGCTTGGGACTAGCGGGAGCGGGGACGCAGTATTTT
>-|TRBJ2-3|TRBV9|-
CASSVVPEGTDTQYF
TGTGCCAGCAGCGTAGTGCCAGAAGGCACAGATACGCAGTATTTT
>TRBD2|TRBJ2-5|TRBV12-3/TRBV12-4|-
CASSLASLAEEYF
TGTGCCAGCAGTTTAGCATCACTAGCGGAAGAGTACTTC
>-|TRBJ2-1|TRBV5-1|many
CASSLGSANSYNEQFF
TGCGCCAGCAGCTTGGGCTCGGCCAATTCCTACAATGAGCAGTTCTTC
>-|TRBJ2-7|TRBV6-5|-
CASSYYEGSSEQYF
TGTGCCAGCAGTTACTATGAGGGCTCCTCCGAGCAGTACTTC
>-|TRBJ2-4|TRBV29-1|many
CSVALPGTGKNIQYF
TGCAGCGTCGCGTTGCCAGGGACCGGCAAAAACATTCAGTACTTC
>TRBD1|TRBJ1-5|TRBV3-1|many
CASSHGQGNQPQHF
TGTGCCAGCAGCCATGGACAGGGCAATCAGCCCCAGCATTTT
>-|TRBJ2-5|TRBV3-1|many
CASSQVPTETQYF
TGTGCCAGCAGCCAAGTCCCCACTGAGACCCAGTACTTC
>-|TRBJ1-2|TRBV7-3|-
CASSPGGPGDGGYTF
TGTGCCAGCAGCCCCGGGGGTCCGGGAGATGGTGGCTACACCTTC
>TRBD1|TRBJ1-5|TRBV29-1|many
CSVRTGPDQPQHF
TGCAGCGTCCGGACAGGGCCAGATCAGCCCCAGCATTTT
>TRBD1|TRBJ2-5|TRBV5-1|many
CASSSDRGGLETQYF
TGCGCCAGCAGCTCCGACAGGGGCGGTTTGGAGACCCAGTACTTC
>TRBD2|TRBJ2-2|TRBV7-8|-
CASSSRGGSLSGELFF
TGTGCCAGCAGCTCACGCGGGGGGAGTCTATCCGGGGAGCTGTTTTTT
>-|TRBJ2-7|TRBV29-1|-
CSVEVRNEQYF
TGCAGCGTTGAGGTGAGGAACGAGCAGTACTTC
>TRBD1|TRBJ2-2|TRBV11-2|many
CASSLDYRGTNTGELFF
TGTGCCAGCAGCTTAGATTACAGGGGCACTAACACCGGGGAGCTGTTTTTT
>-|TRBJ2-5|TRBV5-1|few
CASSANTPEETQYF
TGCGCCAGCAGCGCCAACACCCCCGAAGAGACCCAGTACTTC
>TRBD1|TRBJ2-7|TRBV7-9|few
CASSLALRQGVREQYF
TGTGCCAGCAGCTTAGCGCTCAGACAGGGGGTGAGGGAGCAGTACTTC
>TRBD1|TRBJ2-3|TRBV10-3|-
CAISDGGRGRGDTQYF
TGTGCCATCAGTGATGGTGGCAGGGGGCGAGGGGATACGCAGTATTTT
>TRBD2|TRBJ2-1|TRBV10-3|many
CAISLETSGRFNNEQFF
TGTGCCATCAGCCTCGAGACTAGCGGGAGGTTCAACAATGAGCAGTTCTTC
>-|TRBJ2-5|TRBV29-1|-
CSVELGSHRGSQYF
TGCAGCGTTGAACTGGGCTCTCACAGAGGGTCCCAGTACTTC
>TRBD1|TRBJ1-6|TRBV6-1|few
CASSTGTGMGSPLHF
TGTGCCAGCAGCACCGGGACAGGGATGGGCTCACCCCTCCACTTT
>TRBD1|TRBJ2-6|TRBV29-1|many
CSVEHRTGSGANVLTF
TGCAGCGTTGAGCACCGGACAGGCTCTGGGGCCAACGTCCTGACTTTC
>-|TRBJ2-3|TRBV5-6|many
CASSFHGGLFVYTQYF
TGTGCCAGCAGCTTTCACGGGGGGCTCTTCGTGTATACGCAGTATTTT
>TRBD2|TRBJ2-3|TRBV20-1|many
CSAGTSGTFTDTQYF
TGCAGTGCGGGGACTAGCGGGACTTTCACAGATACGCAGTATTTT
>-|TRBJ1-3|TRBV20-1|-
CSASSGAFAGNTIYF
TGCAGTGCTAGTTCAGGGGCGTTTGCTGGAAACACCATATATTTT
>-|TRBJ1-5|TRBV4-3|many
CASSQEGGWQPQHF
TGCGCCAGCAGCCAAGAGGGCGGTTGGCAGCCCCAGCATTTT